This T cell receptor (beta chain) came from a study of T cells in localized non-small cell lung cancer. General study points: Of the tissues analyzed, uninvolved adjacent lung showed maximal T cell clonality, greater than tumor. Analysis by sequencing included only one tumor region, so heterogeneity remains possible. Across samples, adjacent lung featured a median roughly 62 of the top 100 tumor clones.

Notes on this clone: Its antigen remains unknown.

Generated by immunoSEQ multiplex PCR, the TCRdb table keeps only in-frame clones and is missing some. The table shows roughly 27,000 clones, with around 91% occurring only once. CDR1 is LNHDA, CDR2 SQIVND, per germline (reference sequence). CDR3 length: 15 residues. Trimming cost V 6 bases and J 3 bases; bases outside gene matches: 7. The receptor's source is a woman aged 35 to 69 with stage I lung adenocarcinoma. Sequenced material: peripheral blood, taken before any cancer treatment. The J gene is TRBJ1-4, the V gene TRBV19, with 7 bases aligning to TRBD1. CDR3 residues: CASRTQTGPNEKLFF. The CDR3 nucleotides read TGTGCCAGTAGGACCCAGACAGGGCCTAATGAAAAACTGTTTTTT.